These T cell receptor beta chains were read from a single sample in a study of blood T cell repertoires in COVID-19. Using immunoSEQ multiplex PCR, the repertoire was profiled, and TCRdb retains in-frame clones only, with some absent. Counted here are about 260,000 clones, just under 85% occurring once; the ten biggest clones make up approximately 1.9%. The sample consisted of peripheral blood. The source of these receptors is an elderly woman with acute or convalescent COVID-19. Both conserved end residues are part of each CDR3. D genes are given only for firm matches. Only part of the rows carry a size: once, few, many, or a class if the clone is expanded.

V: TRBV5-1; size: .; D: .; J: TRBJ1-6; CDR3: CASSLDRNSPLHF; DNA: TGCGCCAGCAGCTTGGATCGGAATTCACCCCTCCACTTT
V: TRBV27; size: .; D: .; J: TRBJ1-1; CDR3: CASSLSGGSARGTEAFF; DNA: TGTGCCAGCAGTTTATCCGGCGGGTCTGCCAGGGGCACTGAAGCTTTCTTT
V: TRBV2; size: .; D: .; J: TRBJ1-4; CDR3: CASSRTVINEKLFF; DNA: TGTGCCAGCAGTCGGACAGTTATTAATGAAAAACTGTTTTTT
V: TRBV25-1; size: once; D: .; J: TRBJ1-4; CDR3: CASSEYRGAGEKLFF; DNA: TGTGCCAGCAGTGAATACAGGGGCGCGGGTGAAAAACTGTTTTTT
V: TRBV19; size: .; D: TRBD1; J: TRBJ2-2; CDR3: CASSLRQGAGELFF; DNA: TGTGCCAGTAGTTTACGACAGGGGGCCGGGGAGCTGTTTTTT
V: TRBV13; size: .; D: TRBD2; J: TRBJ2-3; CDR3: CASRSRLAGRDTQYF; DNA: TGTGCCAGCAGAAGCCGACTAGCGGGAAGAGATACGCAGTATTTT
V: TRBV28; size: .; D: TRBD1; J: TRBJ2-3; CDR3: CASSPRTGYTDTQYF; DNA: TGTGCCAGCAGTCCTCGGACAGGGTACACAGATACGCAGTATTTT
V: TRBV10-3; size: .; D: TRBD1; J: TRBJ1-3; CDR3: CATWTGKRNTIYF; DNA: TGTGCCACCTGGACAGGGAAGCGAAACACCATATATTTT
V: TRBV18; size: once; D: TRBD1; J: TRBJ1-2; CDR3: CASSPGQGVNGYTF; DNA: TGTGCCAGCTCACCGGGACAGGGGGTAAATGGCTACACCTTC
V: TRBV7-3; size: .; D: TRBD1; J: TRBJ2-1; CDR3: CASNTLKPPLGSRTGDEQFF; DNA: TGTGCCAGCAACACCTTAAAACCCCCCTTGGGGAGTCGGACAGGCGATGAGCAGTTCTTC
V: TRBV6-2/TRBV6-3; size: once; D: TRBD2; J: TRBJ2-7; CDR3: CASSPAGKGSYEQYF; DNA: TGTGCCAGCAGTCCAGCGGGAAAAGGTAGCTACGAGCAGTACTTC
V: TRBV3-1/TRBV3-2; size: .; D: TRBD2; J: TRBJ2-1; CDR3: CASSQGNSGSYNEQFF; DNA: TGTGCCAGCAGCCAAGGGAACAGCGGGAGTTACAATGAGCAGTTCTTC
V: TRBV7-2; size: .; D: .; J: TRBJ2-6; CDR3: CASSHTGRPGANVLTF; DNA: TGTGCCAGCAGCCACACGGGTCGTCCGGGGGCCAACGTCCTGACTTTC
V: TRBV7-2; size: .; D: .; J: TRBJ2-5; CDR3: CASSPGQSKTQYF; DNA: TGTGCCAGCAGCCCCGGACAGAGCAAGACCCAGTACTTC
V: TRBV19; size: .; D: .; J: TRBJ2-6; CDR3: CASSAGAGANVLTF; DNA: TGTGCCAGTAGCGCAGGGGCTGGGGCCAACGTCCTGACTTTC
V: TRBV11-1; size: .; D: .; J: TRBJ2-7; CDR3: CASSKPGTGTYEQYF; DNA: TGTGCCAGCAGTAAACCCGGGACTGGCACCTACGAGCAGTACTTC
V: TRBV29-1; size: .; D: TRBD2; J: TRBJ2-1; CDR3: CSVEASLAGGNERFF; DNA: TGCAGCGTTGAAGCCTCCCTAGCGGGAGGCAATGAGCGGTTCTTC
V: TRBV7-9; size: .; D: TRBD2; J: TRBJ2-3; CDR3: CASSLGLVVTDTQYF; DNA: TGTGCCAGCAGCCTAGGACTAGTCGTCACAGATACGCAGTATTTT
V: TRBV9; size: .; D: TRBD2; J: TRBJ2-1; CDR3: CASSERTSFDEQFF; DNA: TGTGCCAGCAGCGAAAGGACTAGCTTTGATGAGCAGTTCTTC
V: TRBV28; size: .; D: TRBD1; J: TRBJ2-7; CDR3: CASRPGTGMSYEQYF; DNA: TGTGCCAGCAGACCCGGGACAGGGATGAGCTACGAGCAGTACTTC
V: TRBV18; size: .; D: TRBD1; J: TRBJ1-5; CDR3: CASSPLPGQHSNQPQHF; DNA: TGTGCCAGCTCACCGTTGCCGGGACAGCATAGCAATCAGCCCCAGCATTTT
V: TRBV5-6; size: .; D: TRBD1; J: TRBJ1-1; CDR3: CASSPPGQGEAFF; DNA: TGTGCCAGCAGCCCTCCGGGACAGGGTGAAGCTTTCTTT
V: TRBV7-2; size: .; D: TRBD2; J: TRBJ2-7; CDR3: CASSFSGEIEQYF; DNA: TGTGCCAGCAGCTTTAGCGGGGAGATCGAGCAGTACTTC
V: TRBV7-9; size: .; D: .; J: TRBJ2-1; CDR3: CASSQRLSYNEQFF; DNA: TGTGCCAGCAGCCAGAGGCTCTCCTACAATGAGCAGTTCTTC
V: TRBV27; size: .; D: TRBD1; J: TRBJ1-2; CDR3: CASSFRGPNYGYTF; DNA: TGTGCCAGCAGTTTTAGGGGGCCTAACTATGGCTACACCTTC
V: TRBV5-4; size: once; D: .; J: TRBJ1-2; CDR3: CASSLPLAGLDGYTF; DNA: TGTGCCAGCAGCTTACCCCTAGCCGGGCTCGATGGCTACACCTTC
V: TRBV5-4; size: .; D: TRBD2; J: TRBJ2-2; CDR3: CASSTNSGRAGELFF; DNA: TGTGCCAGCAGCACCAATAGCGGGAGGGCCGGGGAGCTGTTTTTT
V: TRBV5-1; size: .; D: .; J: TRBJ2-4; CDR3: CASSFRVPAKNIQYF; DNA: TGCGCCAGCAGCTTCCGGGTCCCAGCCAAAAACATTCAGTACTTC
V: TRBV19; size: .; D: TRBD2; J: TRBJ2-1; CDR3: CASSTTSGRGNEQFF; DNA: TGTGCCAGTAGTACGACTAGCGGGAGGGGGAATGAGCAGTTCTTC
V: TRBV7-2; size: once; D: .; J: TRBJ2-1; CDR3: CASSPPAAGKNEQFF; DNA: TGTGCCAGCAGCCCCCCCGCTGCAGGGAAGAATGAGCAGTTCTTC
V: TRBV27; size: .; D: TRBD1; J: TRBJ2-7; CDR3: CASSPQGGQVVYEQYF; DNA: TGTGCCAGCAGTCCACAAGGTGGACAGGTAGTGTACGAGCAGTACTTC
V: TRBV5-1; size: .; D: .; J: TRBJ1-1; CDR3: CASSLEGGLSQAFF; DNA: TGCGCCAGCAGCTTGGAGGGAGGTTTGTCGCAAGCTTTCTTT
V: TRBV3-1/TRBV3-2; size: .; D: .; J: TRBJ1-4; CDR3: CASSQGGRVNSNEKLFF; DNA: TGTGCCAGCAGCCAGGGGGGGCGCGTGAATTCTAATGAAAAACTGTTTTTT
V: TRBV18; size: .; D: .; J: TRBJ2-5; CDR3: CASSPLPEVSKETQYF; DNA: TGTGCCAGCTCACCACTCCCCGAAGTCTCTAAAGAGACCCAGTACTTC
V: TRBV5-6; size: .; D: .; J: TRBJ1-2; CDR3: CASSLVDSVYGYTF; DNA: TGTGCCAGCAGCTTGGTCGACAGCGTCTATGGCTACACCTTC
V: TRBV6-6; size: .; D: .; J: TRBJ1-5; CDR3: CASTKDIRNQPQHF; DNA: TGTGCCAGCACCAAGGACATACGCAATCAGCCCCAGCATTTT
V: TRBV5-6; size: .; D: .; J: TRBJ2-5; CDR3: CASSLKRTGVGETQYF; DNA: TGTGCCAGCAGCCTGAAGCGAACGGGGGTAGGTGAGACCCAGTACTTC
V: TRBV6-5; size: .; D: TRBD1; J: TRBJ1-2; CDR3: CASSPRQGNGYTF; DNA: TGTGCCAGCAGTCCCCGACAGGGTAACGGCTACACCTTC
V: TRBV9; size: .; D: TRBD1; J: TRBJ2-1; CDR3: CASSVVGQLGGNEQFF; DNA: TGTGCCAGCAGCGTAGTGGGACAGCTTGGTGGCAATGAGCAGTTCTTC
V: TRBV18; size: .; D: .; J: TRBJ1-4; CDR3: CASSPSPGGGVNEKLFF; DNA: TGTGCCAGCTCACCATCGCCCGGCGGAGGGGTTAATGAAAAACTGTTTTTT
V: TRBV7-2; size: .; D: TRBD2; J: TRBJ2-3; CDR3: CASSQGLAGGTDTQYF; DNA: TGTGCCAGCAGCCAGGGACTAGCGGGAGGAACAGATACGCAGTATTTT
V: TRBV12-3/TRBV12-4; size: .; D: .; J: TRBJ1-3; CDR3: CASKTQGYTIYF; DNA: TGTGCCAGCAAGACACAGGGTTACACCATATATTTT
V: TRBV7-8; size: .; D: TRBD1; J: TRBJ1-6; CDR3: CASSFKQGSSYNSPLHF; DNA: TGTGCCAGCAGCTTCAAACAGGGGAGCTCCTATAATTCACCCCTCCACTTT
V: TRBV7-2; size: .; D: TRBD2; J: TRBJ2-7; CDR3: CASSLVGGSRGYEQYF; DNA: TGTGCCAGCAGCTTAGTAGGCGGGAGTCGGGGATACGAGCAGTACTTC
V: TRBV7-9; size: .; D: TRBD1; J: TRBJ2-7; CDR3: CASSMGTGVYEQYF; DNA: TGTGCCAGCAGCATGGGGACAGGGGTCTACGAGCAGTACTTC
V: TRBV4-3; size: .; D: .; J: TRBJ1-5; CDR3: CASSQDQGWWQPQHF; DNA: TGCGCCAGCAGCCAAGATCAGGGTTGGTGGCAGCCCCAGCATTTT
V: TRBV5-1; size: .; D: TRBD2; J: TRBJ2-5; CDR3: CASSFGGSRETQYF; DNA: TGCGCCAGCAGCTTCGGCGGGAGCAGGGAGACCCAGTACTTC
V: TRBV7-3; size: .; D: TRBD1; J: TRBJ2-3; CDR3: CASSMGQSTDTQYF; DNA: TGTGCCAGCAGCATGGGACAGAGTACAGATACGCAGTATTTT
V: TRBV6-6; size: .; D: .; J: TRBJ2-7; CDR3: CASSRSSPYEQYF; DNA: TGTGCCAGCAGTAGGAGTTCCCCCTACGAGCAGTACTTC
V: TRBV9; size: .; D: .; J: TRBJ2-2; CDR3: CASSPLLDSGELFF; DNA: TGTGCCAGCAGCCCGCTGCTAGATTCCGGGGAGCTGTTTTTT
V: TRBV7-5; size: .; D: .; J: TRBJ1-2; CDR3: CARSKEQQLRGYTF; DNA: TGTGCCAGAAGCAAAGAACAGCAGCTTAGGGGCTACACCTTC
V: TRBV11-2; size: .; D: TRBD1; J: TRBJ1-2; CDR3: CASSNRGQVVSYTF; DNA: TGTGCCAGCAGCAATCGGGGACAGGTCGTTAGCTACACCTTC
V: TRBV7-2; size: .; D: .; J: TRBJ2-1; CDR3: CASSRQQLNSYNEQFF; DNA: TGTGCCAGCAGCCGCCAACAGTTAAACTCCTACAATGAGCAGTTCTTC
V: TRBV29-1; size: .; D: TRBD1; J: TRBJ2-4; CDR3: CSVTDRGPAKNIQYF; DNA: TGCAGCGTTACTGACAGGGGGCCGGCCAAAAACATTCAGTACTTC